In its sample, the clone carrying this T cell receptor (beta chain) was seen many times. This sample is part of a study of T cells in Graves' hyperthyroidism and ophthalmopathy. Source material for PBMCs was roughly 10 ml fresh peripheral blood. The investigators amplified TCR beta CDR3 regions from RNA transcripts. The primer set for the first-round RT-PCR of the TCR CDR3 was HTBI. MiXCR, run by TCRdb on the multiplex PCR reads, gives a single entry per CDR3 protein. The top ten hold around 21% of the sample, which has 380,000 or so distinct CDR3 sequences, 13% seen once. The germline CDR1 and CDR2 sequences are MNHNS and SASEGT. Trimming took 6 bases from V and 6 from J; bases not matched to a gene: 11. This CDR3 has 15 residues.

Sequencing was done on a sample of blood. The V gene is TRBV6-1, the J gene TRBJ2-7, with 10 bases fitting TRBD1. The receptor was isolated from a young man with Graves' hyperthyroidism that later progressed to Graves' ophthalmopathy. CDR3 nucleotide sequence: TGTGCCAGCAGGTCCCCCGGGACAGGGGCTCGCGAGCAGTACTTC. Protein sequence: CASRSPGTGAREQYF.